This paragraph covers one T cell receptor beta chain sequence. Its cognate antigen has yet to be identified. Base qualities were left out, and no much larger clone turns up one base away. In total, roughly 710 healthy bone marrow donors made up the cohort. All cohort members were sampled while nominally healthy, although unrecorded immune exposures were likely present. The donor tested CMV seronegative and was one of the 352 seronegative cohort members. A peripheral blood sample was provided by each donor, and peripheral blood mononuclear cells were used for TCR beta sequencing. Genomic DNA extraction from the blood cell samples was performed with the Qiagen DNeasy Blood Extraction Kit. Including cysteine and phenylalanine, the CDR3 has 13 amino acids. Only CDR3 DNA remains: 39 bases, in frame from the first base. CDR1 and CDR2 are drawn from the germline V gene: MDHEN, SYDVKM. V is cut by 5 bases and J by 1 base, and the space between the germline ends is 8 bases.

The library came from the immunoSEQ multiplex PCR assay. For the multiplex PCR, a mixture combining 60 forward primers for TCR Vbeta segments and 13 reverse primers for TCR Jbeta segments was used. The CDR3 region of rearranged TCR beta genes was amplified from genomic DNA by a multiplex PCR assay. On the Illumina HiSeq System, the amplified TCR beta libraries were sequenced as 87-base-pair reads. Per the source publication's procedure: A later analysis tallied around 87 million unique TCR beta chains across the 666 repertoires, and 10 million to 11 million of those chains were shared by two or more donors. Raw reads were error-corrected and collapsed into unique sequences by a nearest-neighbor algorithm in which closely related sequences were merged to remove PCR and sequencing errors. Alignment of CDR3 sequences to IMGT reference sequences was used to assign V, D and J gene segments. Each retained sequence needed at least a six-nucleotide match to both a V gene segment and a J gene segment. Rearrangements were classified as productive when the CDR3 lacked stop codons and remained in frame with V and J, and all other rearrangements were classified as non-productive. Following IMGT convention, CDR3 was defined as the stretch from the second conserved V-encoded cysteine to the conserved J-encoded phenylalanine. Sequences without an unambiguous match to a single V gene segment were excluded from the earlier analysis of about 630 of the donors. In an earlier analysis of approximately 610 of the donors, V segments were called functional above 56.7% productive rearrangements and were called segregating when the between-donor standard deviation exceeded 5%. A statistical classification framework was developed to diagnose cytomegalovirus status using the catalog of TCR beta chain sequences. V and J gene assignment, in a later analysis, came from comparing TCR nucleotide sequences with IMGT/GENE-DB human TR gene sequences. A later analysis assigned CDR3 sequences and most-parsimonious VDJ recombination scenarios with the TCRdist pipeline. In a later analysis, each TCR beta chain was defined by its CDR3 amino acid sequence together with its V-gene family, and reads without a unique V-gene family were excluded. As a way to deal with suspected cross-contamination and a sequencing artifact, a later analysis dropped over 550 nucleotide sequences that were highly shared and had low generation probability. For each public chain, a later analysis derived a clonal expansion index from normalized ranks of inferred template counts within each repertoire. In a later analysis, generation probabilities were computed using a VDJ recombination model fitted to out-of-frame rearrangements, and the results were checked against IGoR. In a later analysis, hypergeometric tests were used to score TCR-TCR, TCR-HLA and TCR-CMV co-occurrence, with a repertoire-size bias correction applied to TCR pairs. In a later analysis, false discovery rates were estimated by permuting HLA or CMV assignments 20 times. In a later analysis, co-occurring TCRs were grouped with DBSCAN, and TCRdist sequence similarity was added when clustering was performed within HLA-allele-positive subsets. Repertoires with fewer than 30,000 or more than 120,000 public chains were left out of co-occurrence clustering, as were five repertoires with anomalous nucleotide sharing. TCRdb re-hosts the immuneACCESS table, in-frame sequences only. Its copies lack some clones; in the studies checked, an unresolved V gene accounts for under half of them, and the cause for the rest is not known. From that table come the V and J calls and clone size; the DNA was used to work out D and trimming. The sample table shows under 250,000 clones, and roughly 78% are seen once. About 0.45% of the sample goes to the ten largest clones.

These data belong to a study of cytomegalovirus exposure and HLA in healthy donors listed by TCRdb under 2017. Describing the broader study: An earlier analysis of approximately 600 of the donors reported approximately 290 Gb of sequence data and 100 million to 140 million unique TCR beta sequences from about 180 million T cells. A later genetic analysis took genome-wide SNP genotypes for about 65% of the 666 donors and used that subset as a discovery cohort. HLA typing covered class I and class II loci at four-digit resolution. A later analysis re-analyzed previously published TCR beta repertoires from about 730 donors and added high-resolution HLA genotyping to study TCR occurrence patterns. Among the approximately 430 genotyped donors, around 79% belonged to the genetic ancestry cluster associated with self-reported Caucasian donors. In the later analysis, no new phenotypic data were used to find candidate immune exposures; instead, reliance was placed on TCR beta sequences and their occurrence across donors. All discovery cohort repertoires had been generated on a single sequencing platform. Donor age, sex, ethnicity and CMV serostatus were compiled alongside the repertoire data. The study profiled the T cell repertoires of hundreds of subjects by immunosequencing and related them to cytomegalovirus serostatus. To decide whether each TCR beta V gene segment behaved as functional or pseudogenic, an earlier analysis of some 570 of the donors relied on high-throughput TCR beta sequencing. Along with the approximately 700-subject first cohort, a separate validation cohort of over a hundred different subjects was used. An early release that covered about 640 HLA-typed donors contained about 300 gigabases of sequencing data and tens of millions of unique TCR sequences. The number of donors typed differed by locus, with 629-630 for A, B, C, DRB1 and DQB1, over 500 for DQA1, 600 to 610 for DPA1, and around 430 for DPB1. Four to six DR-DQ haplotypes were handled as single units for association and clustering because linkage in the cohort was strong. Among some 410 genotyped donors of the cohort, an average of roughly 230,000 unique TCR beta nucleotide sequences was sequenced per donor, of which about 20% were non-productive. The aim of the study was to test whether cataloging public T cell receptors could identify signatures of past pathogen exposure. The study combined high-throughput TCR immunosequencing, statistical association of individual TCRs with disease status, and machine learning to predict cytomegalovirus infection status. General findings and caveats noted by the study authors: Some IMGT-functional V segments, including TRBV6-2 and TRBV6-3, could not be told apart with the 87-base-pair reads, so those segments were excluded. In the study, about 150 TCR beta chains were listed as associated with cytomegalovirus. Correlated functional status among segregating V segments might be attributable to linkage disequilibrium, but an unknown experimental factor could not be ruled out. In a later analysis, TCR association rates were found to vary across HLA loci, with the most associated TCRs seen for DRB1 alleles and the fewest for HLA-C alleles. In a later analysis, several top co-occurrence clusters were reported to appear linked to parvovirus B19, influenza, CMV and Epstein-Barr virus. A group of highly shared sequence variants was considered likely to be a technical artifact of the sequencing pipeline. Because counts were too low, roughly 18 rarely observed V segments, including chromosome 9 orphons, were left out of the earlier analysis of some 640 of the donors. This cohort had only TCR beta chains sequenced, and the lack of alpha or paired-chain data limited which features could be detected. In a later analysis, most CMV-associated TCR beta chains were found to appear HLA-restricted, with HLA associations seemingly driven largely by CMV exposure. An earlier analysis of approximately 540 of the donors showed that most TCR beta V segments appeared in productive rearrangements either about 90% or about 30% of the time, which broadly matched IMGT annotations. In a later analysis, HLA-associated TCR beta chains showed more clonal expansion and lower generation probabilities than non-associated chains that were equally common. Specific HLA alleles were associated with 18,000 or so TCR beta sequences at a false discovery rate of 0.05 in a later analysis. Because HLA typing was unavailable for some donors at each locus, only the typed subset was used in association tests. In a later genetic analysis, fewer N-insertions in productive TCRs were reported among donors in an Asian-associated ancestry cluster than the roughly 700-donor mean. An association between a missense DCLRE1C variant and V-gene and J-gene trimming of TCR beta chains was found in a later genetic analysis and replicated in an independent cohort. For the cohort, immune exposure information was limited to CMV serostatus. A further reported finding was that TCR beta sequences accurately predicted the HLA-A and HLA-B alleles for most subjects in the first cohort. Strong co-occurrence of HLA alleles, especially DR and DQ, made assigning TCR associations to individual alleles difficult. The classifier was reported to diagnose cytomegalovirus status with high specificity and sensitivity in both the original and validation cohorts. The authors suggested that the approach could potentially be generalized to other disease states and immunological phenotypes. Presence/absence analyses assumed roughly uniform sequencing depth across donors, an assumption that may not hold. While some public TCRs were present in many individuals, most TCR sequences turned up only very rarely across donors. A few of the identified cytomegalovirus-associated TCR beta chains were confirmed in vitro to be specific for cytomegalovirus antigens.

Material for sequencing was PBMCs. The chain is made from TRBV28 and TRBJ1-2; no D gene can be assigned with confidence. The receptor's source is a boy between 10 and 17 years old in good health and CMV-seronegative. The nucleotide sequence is TGTGCCAGCAGTCTGACATTTAACTATGGCTACACCTTC. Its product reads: CASSLTFNYGYTF.